This TCR beta chain is drawn from a study of T and B cells in COVID-19 patients. CDR3 size: 12 residues. Trimming removed 4 bases from V and 7 bases from J; junction bases left unmatched: 2. Per germline, CDR1 MNHEY and CDR2 SVGAGI. BIOMED2 TRB-A/B primer pools were used in multiplex TRB PCR. MiXCR, run by TCRdb on the multiplex PCR reads, gives a single entry per CDR3 protein. The table lists approximately 14,000 distinct CDR3 sequences, around 28% of them singletons. From blood, roughly 240-550 ng of genomic DNA served as TRB template. The rearrangement uses TRBV6-5 and TRBJ2-7, with 9 bases lining up with TRBD2. The sequenced sample was blood. This sequence originates from a human donor who had recovered from COVID-19. CDR3 sequence reads: CASSLLAGEQYF. Here the CDR3 DNA reads TGTGCCAGCAGTTTACTAGCGGGTGAGCAGTACTTC.